The clone carrying this T cell receptor beta chain was picked up a small number of times. A second PCR, run for roughly 7 to 12 cycles, used a sample-barcoded 5' primer plus a J-beta primer mix. TCRdb reprocessed the 5' RACE reads via MiXCR and lists one record per CDR3 protein. The data show roughly 800,000 distinct CDR3 sequences, roughly 25% seen once. The CDR3 is 12 residues long. Trimming left V 5 bases short and J 7 bases short, with 14 bases between. The germline gives CDR1 DFQATT, CDR2 SNEGSKA (reference sequence). This entry comes from a study of blood T cells in healthy people across ages. This same sample was also taken into another study, of T cells of mothers and their children.

This rearrangement joins TRBV20-1 to TRBJ2-5; the D gene could be TRBD1 or TRBD2 (6 bases each). The source of this sequence is a boy between 10 and 17 years old in good health. The specimen was blood. CDR3 protein: CSASPGARTQYF. In DNA form, the CDR3 reads TGCAGTGCTTCCCCGGGGGCAAGGACCCAGTACTTC.